This TCR beta chain was recorded in a study of tumor-infiltrating lymphocytes in primary liver carcinoma. Across the study: Roughly 3.65 to 7.5 million productive TCRbeta reads were obtained per sample, with similar numbers across tissue types.

Unsorted whole blood served as the source of blood RNA, and germline DNA was extracted as well. No patient had received treatment, and all had chronic HBV infection. Trimming pared 1 base from V and 6 bases from J, leaving 17 bases between. Germline V gene data show CDR1 as SGHAT and CDR2 as FQNNGV. The CDR3 contains 16 residues. TCR beta cDNA was made from 450 to 550 ng total RNA with a constant-region primer. ARM-PCR was slightly modified, and three nested multiplex PCR rounds with it gave rise to the TCR beta libraries. The two initial PCR rounds, roughly 11 cycles each, used TRBV1-TRBV30 forward and C-beta reverse primers. TCRdb itself ran the multiplex PCR reads through MiXCR, one entry per CDR3 protein. There are 330,000 or so distinct CDR3 sequences in the sample; around three fifths occur only once, and about 6.3% lies in the top ten.

The sequence came from a man between 35 and 55 years old with primary liver carcinoma and hepatitis B virus infection. V gene TRBV11-2 combines with J gene TRBJ2-3; D possibly corresponds to TRBD2 (5 bases). Sequences were obtained from peripheral blood. CDR3 region: CASSLGGRRSYDTQYF. CDR3 bases: TGTGCCAGCAGCTTAGGTGGCAGGAGGTCCTACGATACGCAGTATTTT.